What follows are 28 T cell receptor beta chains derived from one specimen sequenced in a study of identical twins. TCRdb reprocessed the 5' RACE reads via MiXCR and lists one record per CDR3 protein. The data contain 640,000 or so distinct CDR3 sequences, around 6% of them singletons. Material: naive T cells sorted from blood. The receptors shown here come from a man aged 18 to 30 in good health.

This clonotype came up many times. The CDR3 is CASSLTGGSSYNEQFF. The CDR3 coding sequence is TGTGCCAGCAGCTTGACGGGGGGAAGCTCCTACAATGAGCAGTTCTTC. The chain recombines TRBV5-6 with TRBJ2-1; 7 nucleotides match TRBD2. The length of the CDR3 is 16 residues. The V segment lost 1 base and the J segment 0 bases; nucleotides outside the gene matches: 4. The germline CDR1 and CDR2 sequences are SGHDT and YYEEEE.

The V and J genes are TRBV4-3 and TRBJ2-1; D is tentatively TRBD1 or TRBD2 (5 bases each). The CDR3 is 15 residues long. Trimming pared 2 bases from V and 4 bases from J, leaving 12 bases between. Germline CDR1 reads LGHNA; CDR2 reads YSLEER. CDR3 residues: CASSQFRGIYNEQFF. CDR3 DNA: TGCGCCAGCAGCCAATTTCGGGGCATATACAATGAGCAGTTCTTC.

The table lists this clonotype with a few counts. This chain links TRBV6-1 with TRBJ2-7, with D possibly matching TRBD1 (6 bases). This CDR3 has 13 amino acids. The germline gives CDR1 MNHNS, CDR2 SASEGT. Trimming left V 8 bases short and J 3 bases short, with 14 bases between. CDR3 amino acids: CASVSRGIYEQYF. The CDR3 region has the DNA TGTGCCAGCGTCTCCAGGGGAATCTACGAGCAGTACTTC.

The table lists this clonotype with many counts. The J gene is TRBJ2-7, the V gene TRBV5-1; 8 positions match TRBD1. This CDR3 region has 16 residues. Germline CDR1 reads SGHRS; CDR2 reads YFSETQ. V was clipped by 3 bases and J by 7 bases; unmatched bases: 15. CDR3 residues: CASSSKDRGEGGEQYV. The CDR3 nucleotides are TGCGCCAGCAGCTCCAAAGACAGGGGCGAAGGGGGGGAGCAGTACGTC.

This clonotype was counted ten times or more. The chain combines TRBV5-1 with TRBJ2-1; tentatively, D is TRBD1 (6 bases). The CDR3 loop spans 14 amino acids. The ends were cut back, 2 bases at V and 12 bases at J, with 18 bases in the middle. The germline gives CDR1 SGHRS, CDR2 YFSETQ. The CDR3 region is CASSLDKPGHTQFF. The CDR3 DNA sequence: TGCGCCAGCAGCTTAGACAAACCGGGACACACGCAGTTCTTC.

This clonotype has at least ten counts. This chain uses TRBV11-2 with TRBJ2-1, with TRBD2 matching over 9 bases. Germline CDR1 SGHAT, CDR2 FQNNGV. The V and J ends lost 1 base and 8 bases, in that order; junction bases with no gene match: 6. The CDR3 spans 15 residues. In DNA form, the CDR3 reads TGTGCCAGCAGCTTAGGCGGGAGGGCCCGGGATGAGCAGTTCTTC. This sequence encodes CASSLGGRARDEQFF.

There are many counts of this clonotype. The CDR3 spells CASSWSLDYGYTF. The CDR3, as DNA: TGTGCCAGCAGTTGGAGCTTGGACTATGGCTACACCTTC. The V call is TRBV12-3 or TRBV12-4, the J call TRBJ1-2; D not certain. V was pared by 4 bases and J by 3 bases, with 9 bases between. The CDR3 consists of 13 residues.

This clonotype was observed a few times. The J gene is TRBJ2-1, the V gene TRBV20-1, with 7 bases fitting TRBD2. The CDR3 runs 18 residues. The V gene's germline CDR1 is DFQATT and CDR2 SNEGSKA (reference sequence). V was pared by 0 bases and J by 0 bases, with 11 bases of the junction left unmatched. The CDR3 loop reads CSARDPKERDTSYNEQFF. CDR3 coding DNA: TGCAGTGCTAGAGACCCTAAGGAGCGGGATACCTCCTACAATGAGCAGTTCTTC.

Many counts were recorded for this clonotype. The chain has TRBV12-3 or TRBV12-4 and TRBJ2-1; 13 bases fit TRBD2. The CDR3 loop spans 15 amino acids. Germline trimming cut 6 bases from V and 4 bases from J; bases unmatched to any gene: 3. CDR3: CASRTGLAGYNEQFF. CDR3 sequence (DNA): TGTGCCAGCAGGACGGGACTAGCGGGGTACAATGAGCAGTTCTTC.

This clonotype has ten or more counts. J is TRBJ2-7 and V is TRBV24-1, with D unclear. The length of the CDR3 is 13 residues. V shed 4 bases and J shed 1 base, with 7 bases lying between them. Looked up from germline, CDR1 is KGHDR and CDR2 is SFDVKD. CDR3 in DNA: TGTGCCACCAGTGACCCAGTTTCCTACGAGCAGTACTTC. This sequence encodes CATSDPVSYEQYF.

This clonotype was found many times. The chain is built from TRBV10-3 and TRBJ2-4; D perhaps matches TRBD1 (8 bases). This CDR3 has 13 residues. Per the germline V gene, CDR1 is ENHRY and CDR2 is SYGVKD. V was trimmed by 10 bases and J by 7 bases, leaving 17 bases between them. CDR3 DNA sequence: TGTGCCACAGGACAGGGAGGGGAGAACATTCAGTACTTC. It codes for CATGQGGENIQYF.

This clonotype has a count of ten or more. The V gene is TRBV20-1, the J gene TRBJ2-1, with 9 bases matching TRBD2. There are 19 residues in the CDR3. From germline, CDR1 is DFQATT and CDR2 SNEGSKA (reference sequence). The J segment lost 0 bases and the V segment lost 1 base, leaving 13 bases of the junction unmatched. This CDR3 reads CSARGKGSGRESSYNEQFF. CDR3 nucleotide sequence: TGCAGTGCTAGAGGGAAGGGTAGCGGGAGAGAGAGCTCCTACAATGAGCAGTTCTTC.

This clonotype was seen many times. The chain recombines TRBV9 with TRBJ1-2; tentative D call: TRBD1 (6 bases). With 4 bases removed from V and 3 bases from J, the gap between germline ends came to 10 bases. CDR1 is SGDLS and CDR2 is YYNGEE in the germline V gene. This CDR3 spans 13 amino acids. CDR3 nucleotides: TGTGCCAGCAGCACGTACAGGGACTATGGCTACACCTTC. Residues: CASSTYRDYGYTF. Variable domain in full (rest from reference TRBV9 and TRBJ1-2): DSGVTQTPKHLITATGQRVTLRCSPRSGDLSVYWYQQSLDQGLQFLIQYYNGEERAKGNILERFSAQQFPDLHSELNLSSLELGDSALYFCASSTYRDYGYTFGSGTRLTVV.

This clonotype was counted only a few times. CDR3 sequence (DNA): TGTGCCAGCAGCTTTAGCACACCCTCCTACGAGCAGTACTTC. Its protein product is CASSFSTPSYEQYF. The chain links TRBV5-5 to TRBJ2-7; the D is unclear. The germline V and J ends were trimmed by 2 bases and 0 bases, with 9 bases remaining between them. Germline lookup yields CDR1 SGHKS and CDR2 YYEKEE (reference sequence). The CDR3 covers 14 residues.

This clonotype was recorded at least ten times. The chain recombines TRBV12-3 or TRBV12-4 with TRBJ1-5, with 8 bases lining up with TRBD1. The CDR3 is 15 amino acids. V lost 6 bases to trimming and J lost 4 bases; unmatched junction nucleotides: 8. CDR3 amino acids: CASRRTGTGNQPQHF. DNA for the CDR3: TGTGCCAGCAGACGAACTGGGACAGGTAATCAGCCCCAGCATTTT.

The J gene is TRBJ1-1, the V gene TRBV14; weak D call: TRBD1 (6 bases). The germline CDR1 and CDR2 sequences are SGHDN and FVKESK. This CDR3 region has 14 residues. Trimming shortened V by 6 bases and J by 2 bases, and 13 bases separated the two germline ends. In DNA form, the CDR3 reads TGTGCCAGCAGACTGGGGGCTTTCAACACTGAAGCTTTCTTT. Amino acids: CASRLGAFNTEAFF.

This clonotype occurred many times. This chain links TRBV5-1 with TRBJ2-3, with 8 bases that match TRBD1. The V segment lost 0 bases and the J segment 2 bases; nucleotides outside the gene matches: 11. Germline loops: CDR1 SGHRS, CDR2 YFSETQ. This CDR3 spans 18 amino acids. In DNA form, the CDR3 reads TGCGCCAGCAGCTTGGGGGCAGGGGGCTCCCCTGTCACAGATACGCAGTATTTT. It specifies CASSLGAGGSPVTDTQYF.

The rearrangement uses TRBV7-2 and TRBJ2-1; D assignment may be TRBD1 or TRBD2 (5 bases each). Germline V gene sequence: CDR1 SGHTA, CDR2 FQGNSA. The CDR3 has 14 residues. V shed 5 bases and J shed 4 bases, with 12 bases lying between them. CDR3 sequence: CASSPRDAYNEQFF. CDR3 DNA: TGTGCCAGCAGCCCTCGGGACGCTTACAATGAGCAGTTCTTC.

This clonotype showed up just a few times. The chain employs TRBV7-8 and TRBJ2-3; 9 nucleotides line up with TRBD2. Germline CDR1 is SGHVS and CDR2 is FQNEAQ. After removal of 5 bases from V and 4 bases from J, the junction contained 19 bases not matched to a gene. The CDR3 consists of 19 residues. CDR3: CASSQLLSGSTGGADTQYF. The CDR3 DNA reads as TGTGCCAGCAGCCAACTACTTAGCGGGAGTACGGGTGGCGCAGATACGCAGTATTTT.

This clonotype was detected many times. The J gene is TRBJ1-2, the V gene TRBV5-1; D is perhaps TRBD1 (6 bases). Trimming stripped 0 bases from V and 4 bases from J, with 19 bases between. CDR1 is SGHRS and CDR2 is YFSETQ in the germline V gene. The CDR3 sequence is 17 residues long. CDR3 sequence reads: CASSLDTLPGQIYGYTF. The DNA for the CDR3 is TGCGCCAGCAGCTTGGACACATTACCTGGACAGATCTATGGCTACACCTTC.

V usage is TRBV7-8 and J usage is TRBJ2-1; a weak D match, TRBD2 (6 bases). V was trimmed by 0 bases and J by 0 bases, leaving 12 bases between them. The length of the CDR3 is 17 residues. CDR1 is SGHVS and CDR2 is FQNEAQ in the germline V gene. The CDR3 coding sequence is TGTGCCAGCAGCTTAGCGACCGTCGGGAGCTCCTACAATGAGCAGTTCTTC. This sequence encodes CASSLATVGSSYNEQFF.

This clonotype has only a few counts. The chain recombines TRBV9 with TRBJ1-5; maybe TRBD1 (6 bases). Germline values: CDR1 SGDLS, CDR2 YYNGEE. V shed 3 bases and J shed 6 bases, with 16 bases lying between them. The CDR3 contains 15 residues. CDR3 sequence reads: CASSAGGAYGQPQHF. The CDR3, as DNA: TGTGCCAGCAGCGCCGGGGGGGCGTATGGTCAGCCCCAGCATTTT.

The CDR3 DNA reads TGCGCCAGCAGCTTACGTTCGGCGGGAGGGGACGTTTTGGTTGGCATTCAGTACTTC. Residues: CASSLRSAGGDVLVGIQYF. The V and J genes are TRBV5-1 and TRBJ2-4, with TRBD2 matching over 9 bases. There are 19 residues in the CDR3. Germline CDR1 and CDR2: SGHRS and YFSETQ. V trimming: 2 bases; J trimming: 9 bases; junction bases outside the gene matches: 21. The full variable domain, rest sourced from reference TRBV5-1 and TRBJ2-4, is KAGVTQTPRYLIKTRGQQVTLSCSPISGHRSVSWYQQTPGQGLQFLFEYFSETQRNKGNFPGRFSGRQFSNSRSEMNVSTLELGDSALYLCASSLRSAGGDVLVGIQYFGAGTRLSVL.

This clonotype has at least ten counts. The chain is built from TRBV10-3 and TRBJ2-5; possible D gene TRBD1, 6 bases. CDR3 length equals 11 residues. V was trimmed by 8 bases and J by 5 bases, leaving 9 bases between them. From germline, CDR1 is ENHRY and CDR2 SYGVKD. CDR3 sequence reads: CAILQGETQYF. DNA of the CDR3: TGTGCCATCCTACAGGGTGAGACCCAGTACTTC.

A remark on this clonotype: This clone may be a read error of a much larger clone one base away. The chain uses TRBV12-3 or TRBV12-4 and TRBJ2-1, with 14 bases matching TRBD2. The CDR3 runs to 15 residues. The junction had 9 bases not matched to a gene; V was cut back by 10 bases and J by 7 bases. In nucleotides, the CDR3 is TGTGCCAACAAAAGCGGGACTAGCGGGAGAAATGAGCAGTTCTTC. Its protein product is CANKSGTSGRNEQFF.

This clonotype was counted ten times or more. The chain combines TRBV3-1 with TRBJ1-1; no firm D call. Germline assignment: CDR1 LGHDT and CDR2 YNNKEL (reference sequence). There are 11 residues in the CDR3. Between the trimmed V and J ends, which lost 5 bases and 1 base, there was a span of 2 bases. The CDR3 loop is CASSENTEAFF. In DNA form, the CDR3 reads TGTGCCAGCAGCGAGAACACTGAAGCTTTCTTT.

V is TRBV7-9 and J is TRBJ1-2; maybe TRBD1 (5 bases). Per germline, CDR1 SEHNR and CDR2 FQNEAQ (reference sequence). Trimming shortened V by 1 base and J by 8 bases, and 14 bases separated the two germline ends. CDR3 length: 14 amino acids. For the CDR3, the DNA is TGTGCCAGCAGCTTAGGTCAGGGTGCGAAGGGCTACACCTTC. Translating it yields CASSLGQGAKGYTF.

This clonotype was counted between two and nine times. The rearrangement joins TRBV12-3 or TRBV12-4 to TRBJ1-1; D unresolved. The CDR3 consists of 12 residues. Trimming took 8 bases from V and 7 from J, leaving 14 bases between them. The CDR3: CASRSRESEAFF. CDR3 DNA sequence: TGTGCCAGCCGGTCTCGGGAGAGTGAAGCTTTCTTT.